This T cell receptor beta chain is drawn from a study of OX40 agonist ivuxolimab in advanced cancers. Comments on this clone: The antigen is undetermined.

Method: immunoSEQ multiplex PCR; TCRdb's copy keeps in-frame clones and lacks some. The sample contains tens of thousands of clones, around nine tenths of which appear only once. Study-level findings and limits: There were also nonresponders showing low normalized T-cell clonal expansion. Expanded clones were, on average, more numerous in CD8+ T cells than in CD4+. Clonal expansion by week 6 occurred in CD4+ and CD8+ blood T cells (at 0.1 to 3.0 mg/kg). Partial responders treated at 0.1-3.0 mg/kg exhibited clonal expansion among the lowest measured.

CDR3 length: 15 amino acids. Germline assignment: CDR1 MNHEY and CDR2 SVGAGI. The germline V and J ends were trimmed by 6 bases and 1 base, with 15 bases remaining between them. The V call is TRBV6-5, the J call TRBJ2-5; D not resolved. The sequencing here drew on CD4+ or CD8+ T cells sorted from blood, taken in a trial of the OX40 agonist ivuxolimab. This sequence originates from an adult with an advanced solid tumor such as melanoma, head and neck, liver or kidney cancer. CDR3 DNA: TGTGCCAGCAGAAAAAAATCTAGGCTCCAAGAGACCCAGTACTTC. Protein: CASRKKSRLQETQYF.